The clone carrying this T cell receptor (beta chain) was detected ten times or more. Its antigen is not identified. The same CDR3 also results from other DNA sequences found in this sample. Extraction of RNA preceded its reverse transcription into cDNA, which served as the sequencing template. TCRdb's table, derived via immunoSEQ multiplex PCR, lists solely in-frame clones and lacks some. The sample lists about 180,000 clones; roughly 60% were seen once. The entry originates in a study of CD8+ T cells in alopecia areata. Notes on the study in general: In lesional scalp, particularly from alopecia totalis/universalis, clonality was higher than in normal scalp.

Germline assignment: CDR1 SGHAT and CDR2 FQNNGV. The CDR3 is made up of 12 amino acids. Trimming pared 1 base from V and 6 bases from J, leaving 4 bases between. Obtained from alopecia areata patients were lesional scalp punch biopsies along with peripheral blood. This sequence joins TRBV11-2 and TRBJ2-1, with D unresolved. The sequence derives from a human donor with alopecia areata. Sequences were derived from CD4+ T cells sorted from blood, sampled at week 0. CDR3 amino acids: CASSLARNEQFF. CDR3 coding DNA: TGTGCCAGCAGCTTAGCCCGCAATGAGCAGTTCTTC.